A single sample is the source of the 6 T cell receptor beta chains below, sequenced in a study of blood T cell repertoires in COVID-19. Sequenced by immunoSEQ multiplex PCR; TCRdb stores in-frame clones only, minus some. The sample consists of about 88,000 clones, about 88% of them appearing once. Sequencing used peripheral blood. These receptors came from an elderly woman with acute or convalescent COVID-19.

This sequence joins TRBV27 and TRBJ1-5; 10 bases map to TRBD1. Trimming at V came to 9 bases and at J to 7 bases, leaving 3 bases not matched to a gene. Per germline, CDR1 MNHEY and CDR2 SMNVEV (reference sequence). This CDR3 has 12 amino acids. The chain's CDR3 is CASRTGGQPQHF. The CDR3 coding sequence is TGTGCCAGTAGGACAGGGGGACAGCCCCAGCATTTT.

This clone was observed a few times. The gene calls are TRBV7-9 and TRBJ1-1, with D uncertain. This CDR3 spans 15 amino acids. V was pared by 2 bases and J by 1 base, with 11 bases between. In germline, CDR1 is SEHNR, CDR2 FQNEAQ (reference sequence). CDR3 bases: TGTGCCAGCAGCTTACAATCCTCAGAGAACACTGAAGCTTTCTTT. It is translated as CASSLQSSENTEAFF.

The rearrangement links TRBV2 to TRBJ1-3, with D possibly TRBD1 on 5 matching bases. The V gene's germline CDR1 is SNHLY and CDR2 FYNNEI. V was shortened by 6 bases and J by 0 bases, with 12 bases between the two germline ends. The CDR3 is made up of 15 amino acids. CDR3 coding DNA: TGTGCCAGCAGCTGGGGCGTTAGCTCTGGAAACACCATATATTTT. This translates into CASSWGVSSGNTIYF.

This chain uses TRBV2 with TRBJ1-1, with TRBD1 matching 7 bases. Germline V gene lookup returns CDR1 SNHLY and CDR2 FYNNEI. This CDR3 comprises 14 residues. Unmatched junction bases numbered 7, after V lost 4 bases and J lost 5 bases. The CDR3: CASSGLRGRTEAFF. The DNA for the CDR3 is TGTGCCAGCAGTGGTTTGAGGGGGCGAACTGAAGCTTTCTTT.

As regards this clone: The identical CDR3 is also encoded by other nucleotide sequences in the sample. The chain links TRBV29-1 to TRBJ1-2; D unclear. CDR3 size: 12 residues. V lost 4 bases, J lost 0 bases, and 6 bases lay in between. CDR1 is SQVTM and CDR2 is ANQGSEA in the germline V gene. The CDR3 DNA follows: TGCAGCGTTGGAGGAGCTAACTATGGCTACACCTTC. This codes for CSVGGANYGYTF.

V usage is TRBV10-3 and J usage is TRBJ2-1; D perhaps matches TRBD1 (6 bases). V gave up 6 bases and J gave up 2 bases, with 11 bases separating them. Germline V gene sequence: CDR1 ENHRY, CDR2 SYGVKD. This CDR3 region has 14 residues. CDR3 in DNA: TGTGCCATCAGAGACCGGGACACCTACAATGAGCAGTTCTTC. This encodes CAIRDRDTYNEQFF.